The present T cell receptor (beta chain) was sequenced within a study of lymphopenia after photon versus proton radiotherapy (dated by TCRdb to the late 2010s). General notes on the study: The immunological effects of photon versus proton radiation therapy were compared in patients with gastrointestinal tumors who developed high-grade lymphopenia. The cohort comprised under 25 patients with gastrointestinal tumors who received either photon or proton therapy and then developed lymphopenia. The study aimed to characterize how the two radiation modalities differ in their impact on the immune system. The paper's findings and limits, for the study overall: The survival association was assessed only in patients who died, and the authors presented better survival with proton therapy as a possibility rather than a demonstrated result. During treatment, patients who received proton therapy stayed relatively stable, whereas patients who received photon therapy lost naive T cells and TCR diversity and gained effector/memory populations. After the lymphocyte count nadir, photon-treated repertoires showed oligoclonal expansion, especially of CD8+ Temra cells, which drove the drop in diversity. Across the cohort, among patients who died, a greater drop in TCR diversity after the nadir was inversely correlated with overall survival time.

The receptor library was made with the immunoSEQ multiplex PCR assay. Deep sequencing of rearranged TCR beta loci, alongside multiparametric flow cytometry, was used to profile T cell repertoires. TCRdb carries this immuneACCESS record with in-frame sequences only. Its versions omit some clonotypes, under half of them owing to an unresolved V gene in the studies checked, with the rest unexplained. In all, the sample holds approximately 23,000 clones, and approximately 90% of those were seen once. Around 10% of the sample rests with the top ten. Note on this clone: Its antigen target is currently unknown. The input lacks base qualities; no much larger clone sits a single base away.

The sample was peripheral blood, taken from a patient treated with proton-based radiotherapy. The TCR comes from an elderly man with esophageal cancer.

The DNA sequence follows: TGCGCCAGCAGCGCCCCCGGGACAAGGAAATACGAGCAGTACTTC. This gives the protein CASSAPGTRKYEQYF. The rearrangement joined TRBV4-1 to TRBJ2-5, and perhaps TRBD1 as D gene, on 6 matching bases. Near its end, the DNA agrees better with TRBJ2-7, so the J call may be wrong. CDR1 and CDR2, per the germline V gene, are MGHRA and YSYEKL. The CDR3, cysteine through phenylalanine, is 15 amino acids long. The kept DNA is CDR3 alone, 45 bases in frame from the first base.